Each of the 29 T cell receptor beta chains below was sequenced from the same sample in a study of graft-versus-host responses after intestinal transplantation. Only in-frame clones appear in the TCRdb table, and some are missing; sequencing was by immunoSEQ multiplex PCR. The sample has 90,000 to 95,000 clones, 75% to 95% seen once. These receptors have no known antigen. The sample in question was unstimulated CD8+ T cells sorted from spleen or lymph node cells, obtained before intestinal transplant. The receptors were gathered from a human donor who received an intestinal transplant.

This clone was observed a single time. The rearrangement uses TRBV11-2 and TRBJ2-1; unclear D gene. Germline assignment: CDR1 SGHAT and CDR2 FQNNGV. V was clipped by 0 bases and J by 2 bases, with 2 bases between them. The CDR3 contains 13 residues. The CDR3, as DNA: TGTGCCAGCAGCTTAGAGGCCTACAATGAGCAGTTCTTC. The encoded protein is CASSLEAYNEQFF.

The chain carries TRBV13 and TRBJ2-1, with 9 positions matching TRBD1. Germline V gene data show CDR1 as PRHDT and CDR2 as FYEKMQ (reference sequence). Trimming cost V 0 bases and J 6 bases; bases outside gene matches: 0. The CDR3 loop spans 14 amino acids. The CDR3 DNA follows: TGTGCCAGCAGCTTAGGGACAGGGGGCAATGAGCAGTTCTTC. Its translation: CASSLGTGGNEQFF. Filled out from reference TRBV13 and TRBJ2-1, the complete variable domain reads AAGVIQSPRHLIKEKRETATLKCYPIPRHDTVYWYQQGPGQDPQFLISFYEKMQSDKGSIPDRFSAQQFSDYHSELNMSSLELGDSALYFCASSLGTGGNEQFFGPGTRLTVL.

This clone was detected once. The chain is built from TRBV27 and TRBJ2-3; tentatively, D is TRBD2 (5 bases). Trimming pared 3 bases from V and 0 bases from J, leaving 13 bases between. The CDR3 loop spans 16 amino acids. Germline values: CDR1 MNHEY, CDR2 SMNVEV (reference sequence). CDR3 residues: CASSLSPGISTDTQYF. The CDR3 region has the DNA TGTGCCAGCAGTTTGTCTCCGGGGATTAGCACAGATACGCAGTATTTT.

The genes are TRBV5-1 and TRBJ2-1; D remains unclear. The CDR3 is 11 residues long. Trimming shortened V by 0 bases and J by 6 bases, and 1 base separated the two germline ends. Germline loops: CDR1 SGHRS, CDR2 YFSETQ. The CDR3 protein is CASSLANEQFF. Written as DNA, the CDR3 is TGCGCCAGCAGCTTGGCCAATGAGCAGTTCTTC.

This clone was detected a few times. The chain recombines TRBV2 with TRBJ2-1; 11 bases agree with TRBD2. Losses at the gene ends were 6 bases for V and 5 bases for J; bases not matched to a gene: 3. Per germline, CDR1 SNHLY and CDR2 FYNNEI. The CDR3 has 14 amino acids. CDR3 loop: CASRELAGDNEQFF. The CDR3 nucleotides read TGTGCCAGCAGGGAACTAGCGGGGGACAATGAGCAGTTCTTC.

The V and J genes are TRBV5-5 and TRBJ2-1; D is possibly TRBD2 (5 bases). The CDR3 contains 16 residues. Deletions cut 1 base from V and 5 bases from J, with 16 bases between. Germline values: CDR1 SGHKS, CDR2 YYEKEE (reference sequence). As DNA, the CDR3 is TGTGCCAGCAGCTTGCTGGGAGAAGGATTAGACAATGAGCAGTTCTTC. This sequence encodes CASSLLGEGLDNEQFF.

V and J are TRBV5-6 and TRBJ2-5, with 8 bases aligning to TRBD1. The junction had 8 bases not matched to a gene; V was cut back by 4 bases and J by 6 bases. This CDR3 contains 14 residues. Germline CDR1 reads SGHDT; CDR2 reads YYEEEE. The chain's CDR3 is CASSGWTGKKTQYF. CDR3 nucleotides: TGTGCCAGCAGCGGCTGGACAGGGAAGAAGACCCAGTACTTC.

The V and J genes are TRBV19 and TRBJ1-4; unclear D gene. This CDR3 region has 13 residues. The V and J ends lost 6 bases and 4 bases respectively, with 9 bases between them. CDR1 and CDR2 (germline): LNHDA, SQIVND (reference sequence). This chain's CDR3 is CASSGPINEKLFF. The CDR3 DNA reads as TGTGCCAGTAGCGGTCCGATTAATGAAAAACTGTTTTTT.

The genes are TRBV4-1 and TRBJ2-7; no clear D gene. The CDR3 runs to 14 residues. The germline V and J ends were trimmed by 0 bases and 0 bases, with 6 bases remaining between them. CDR1 is MGHRA, CDR2 YSYEKL, per germline. CDR3 bases: TGCGCCAGCAGCCAAGACCCGGGCTCCTACGAGCAGTACTTC. It encodes CASSQDPGSYEQYF.

CDR3 amino acids: CASRISMNTEAFF. CDR3 bases: TGTGCCAGCAGGATATCTATGAACACTGAAGCTTTCTTT. The chain employs TRBV6-6 and TRBJ1-1; D remains ambiguous. Germline V gene sequence: CDR1 MNHNY, CDR2 SVGAGI (reference sequence). Trimming left V 6 bases short and J 0 bases short, with 8 bases between. The CDR3 runs 13 residues.

This clone was counted a few times. This rearrangement joins TRBV6-1 to TRBJ2-1, with 8 positions matching TRBD2. V was pared by 2 bases and J by 0 bases, with 0 bases of the junction left unmatched. The CDR3 sequence is 15 residues long. In germline, CDR1 is MNHNS, CDR2 SASEGT. CDR3 nucleotide sequence: TGTGCCAGCAGTGAACTAGCGGGCTCCTACAATGAGCAGTTCTTC. This codes for CASSELAGSYNEQFF.

The chain is built from TRBV10-3 and TRBJ2-3; TRBD2 aligns across 16 bases. V shed 8 bases and J 4 bases; nucleotides not matched to a gene: 12. The CDR3 has 18 amino acids. The germline gives CDR1 ENHRY, CDR2 SYGVKD. The CDR3 loop is CAISYGTSGRASADTQYF. The CDR3 nucleotides read TGTGCCATCTCCTACGGGACTAGCGGGAGGGCCTCGGCAGATACGCAGTATTTT.

The chain employs TRBV9 and TRBJ1-5, with D perhaps matching TRBD1 (5 bases). With 2 bases removed from V and 5 bases from J, the gap between germline ends came to 14 bases. Germline lookup yields CDR1 SGDLS and CDR2 YYNGEE. The CDR3 sequence is 15 residues long. The CDR3 DNA follows: TGTGCCAGCAGCGTCTCGGACGGGGGAGATCAGCCCCAGCATTTT. Translating it yields CASSVSDGGDQPQHF. The variable domain in full, with the rest retrieved from reference TRBV9 and TRBJ1-5, is DSGVTQTPKHLITATGQRVTLRCSPRSGDLSVYWYQQSLDQGLQFLIQYYNGEERAKGNILERFSAQQFPDLHSELNLSSLELGDSALYFCASSVSDGGDQPQHFGDGTRLSIL.

The chain is built from TRBV4-1 and TRBJ2-5; 9 bases are a match to TRBD1. The CDR3 spans 16 residues. J was trimmed by 4 bases and V by 3 bases; bases with no gene match: 9. The germline V gene encodes CDR1 MGHRA and CDR2 YSYEKL. In nucleotides, the CDR3 is TGCGCCAGCAGCCAGGAAGACAGGGGGGTTTTAGAGACCCAGTACTTC. This sequence encodes CASSQEDRGVLETQYF.

The chain carries TRBV29-1 and TRBJ1-2, with unresolved D. This CDR3 has 11 residues. The V gene's germline CDR1 is SQVTM and CDR2 ANQGSEA. CDR3 loop: CSYRNGYGYTF. The DNA of the CDR3 is TGCAGTTACCGAAATGGCTATGGCTACACCTTC.

The V call is TRBV15, the J call TRBJ2-1, with D possibly TRBD2 on 5 matching bases. Germline V gene sequence: CDR1 LNHNV, CDR2 YYDKDF (reference sequence). V lost 3 bases and J 9 bases, leaving 18 bases between the germline ends. The CDR3 extends over 15 amino acids. CDR3 nucleotide sequence: TGTGCCACCAGCAGTTTATTGGGGAGAGAGGGTGAGCAGTTCTTC. Residues: CATSSLLGREGEQFF. The full variable domain, completed using reference TRBV15 and TRBJ2-1, is DAMVIQNPRYQVTQFGKPVTLSCSQTLNHNVMYWYQQKSSQAPKLLFHYYDKDFNNEADTPDNFQSRRPNTSFCFLDIRSPGLGDTAMYLCATSSLLGREGEQFFGPGTRLTVL.

This chain uses TRBV7-9 with TRBJ2-2; a weak D match, TRBD2 (8 bases). The V gene's germline CDR1 is SEHNR and CDR2 FQNEAQ (reference sequence). The CDR3 totals 15 residues. The V and J ends lost 7 bases and 7 bases respectively, with 19 bases between them. The CDR3 loop reads CASTQREGAIGELFF. The CDR3 DNA is TGTGCCAGCACCCAACGGGAGGGGGCGATCGGGGAGCTGTTTTTT.

In its sample, this clone was seen once. J is TRBJ1-2 and V is TRBV15; unclear D gene. V shed 3 bases and J shed 1 base, with 6 bases lying between them. Germline loops: CDR1 LNHNV, CDR2 YYDKDF (reference sequence). This CDR3 has 13 amino acids. The CDR3 loop reads CATSRESNYGYTF. The DNA of the CDR3 is TGTGCCACCAGCAGGGAAAGTAACTATGGCTACACCTTC.

The chain uses TRBV4-2 and TRBJ2-7; TRBD2 agrees at 7 bases. V lost 1 base and J lost 0; bases outside the gene matches: 3. The CDR3 contains 15 residues. Germline V CDR1 and CDR2: LGHNA, YNFKEQ. In DNA, the CDR3 is TGTGCCAGCAGCCAAGTGGCTAGCGGCTCCTACGAGCAGTACTTC. Its translation is CASSQVASGSYEQYF.

This clone was seen once. One end of the junction is discordant with germline, which a read error may explain. This chain connects TRBV6-5 to TRBJ2-1, with 9 bases lining up with TRBD1. This CDR3 region has 15 residues. Germline V gene lookup returns CDR1 MNHEY and CDR2 SVGAGI. The CDR3 DNA reads TGTGCCAGCAGTAACTCGACAGGGGGTATGAATGAGCAGTTCTTC. It specifies CASSNSTGGMNEQFF.

The chain is built from TRBV14 and TRBJ2-7; D assignment may be TRBD1 or TRBD2 (5 bases each). CDR1 and CDR2 (germline): SGHDN, FVKESK. This CDR3 has 15 residues. Deletions cut 0 bases from V and 3 bases from J, with 12 bases between. The CDR3 nucleotides are TGTGCCAGCAGCCAAGATGAGGGGCCCAGCTACGAGCAGTACTTC. It translates to CASSQDEGPSYEQYF. The full variable domain, in which reference TRBV14 and TRBJ2-7 provide the parts outside the CDR3, is EAGVTQFPSHSVIEKGQTVTLRCDPISGHDNLYWYRRVMGKEIKFLLHFVKESKQDESGMPNNRFLAERTGGTYSTLKVQPAELEDSGVYFCASSQDEGPSYEQYFGPGTRLTVT.

This clone was picked up one time. The CDR3 protein is CASSERDSTDTQYF. CDR3 coding DNA: TGTGCCAGCAGTGAACGGGACAGCACAGATACGCAGTATTTT. The chain uses TRBV2 and TRBJ2-3; D assignment may be TRBD1 or TRBD2 (5 bases each). Between the trimmed V and J ends, which lost 2 bases and 0 bases, there was a span of 6 bases. There are 14 residues in the CDR3. The germline V gene encodes CDR1 SNHLY and CDR2 FYNNEI.

The chain uses TRBV4-3 and TRBJ2-7; TRBD1 matches at 9 bases. The CDR3 totals 16 residues. Germline-derived CDR1 and CDR2 are LGHNA and YSLEER. V gave up 3 bases and J gave up 3 bases; unmatched junction bases: 9. The CDR3 coding sequence is TGCGCCAGCAGCCACCAATCCGGGACAGGGATCTACGAGCAGTACTTC. Protein: CASSHQSGTGIYEQYF.

The rearrangement uses TRBV6-1 and TRBJ1-1, with a tentative D call TRBD1 (6 bases). The length of the CDR3 is 16 residues. Trimming cost V 2 bases and J 1 base, with 14 bases left between them. Germline V gene lookup returns CDR1 MNHNS and CDR2 SASEGT. CDR3 DNA: TGTGCCAGCAGTGAATCTCCAGGGGACCCGAACACTGAAGCTTTCTTT. Protein: CASSESPGDPNTEAFF.

The rearrangement links TRBV29-1 to TRBJ2-1; tentatively, D is TRBD1 (6 bases). The CDR3 is 15 residues long. With 3 bases removed from V and 8 bases from J, the gap between germline ends came to 20 bases. CDR1 SQVTM and CDR2 ANQGSEA come from the germline V gene. In DNA form, the CDR3 reads TGCAGCGTTGATCCGCTCAAGGACAGACGGGATGAGCAGTTCTTC. It encodes CSVDPLKDRRDEQFF.

The genes are TRBV10-2 and TRBJ2-1, with D maybe TRBD1 (5 bases). In germline, CDR1 is WSHSY, CDR2 SAAADI. The CDR3 has 14 amino acids. V lost 8 bases and J 0 bases, leaving 11 bases between the germline ends. CDR3 protein: CASGAESSYNEQFF. Here the CDR3 DNA reads TGCGCCAGCGGGGCGGAGAGCTCCTACAATGAGCAGTTCTTC.

Here the CDR3 reads CASSWWTLGETQYF. CDR3 nucleotides: TGTGCCAGCAGCTGGTGGACCCTGGGGGAGACCCAGTACTTC. The chain is built from TRBV7-9 and TRBJ2-5; D remains unclear. Trimming cost V 4 bases and J 5 bases, with 14 bases left between them. The CDR3 consists of 14 residues. Germline CDR1 is SEHNR and CDR2 is FQNEAQ (reference sequence).

The chain couples TRBV4-1 to TRBJ2-1; the D is unclear. The CDR3 has 15 residues. The V gene's germline CDR1 is MGHRA and CDR2 YSYEKL. The V gene lost 1 base and the J gene lost 4 bases, with 11 bases spanning the gap. CDR3 DNA: TGCGCCAGCAGCCAAGTGTATAACTTATACAATGAGCAGTTCTTC. It specifies CASSQVYNLYNEQFF.

V is TRBV9 and J is TRBJ2-1, with a possible D match to TRBD2 (5 bases). Germline CDR1 reads SGDLS; CDR2 reads YYNGEE. V lost 0 bases and J 3 bases, leaving 16 bases between the germline ends. The CDR3 is 17 residues long. The CDR3, as DNA: TGTGCCAGCAGCGTAGCGAGGGCCAGTTCGAACTACAATGAGCAGTTCTTC. It translates to CASSVARASSNYNEQFF.